The 9 T cell receptor beta chains below come from one sample, sequenced in a study of T cell responses to AZD1222 COVID-19 vaccine. Clones were sequenced by immunoSEQ multiplex PCR, and TCRdb holds only the in-frame ones, with some missing. The sample consists of roughly 100,000 clones, about nine tenths of them appearing once. Sequences were derived from peripheral blood, sampled 28 days after the second AZD1222 dose. The receptors originated from an adult who received the AZD1222 COVID-19 vaccine.

The chain carries TRBV15 and TRBJ2-1; 8 nucleotides line up with TRBD1. Looked up from germline, CDR1 is LNHNV and CDR2 is YYDKDF (reference sequence). This CDR3 is 17 amino acids long. Trimming cost V 6 bases and J 7 bases; bases outside gene matches: 17. The CDR3 region has the DNA TGTGCCACCAGTCCCTCGGTCAGGGGGCGTTTTAGGAATGAGCAGTTCTTC. Encoded protein: CATSPSVRGRFRNEQFF.

This clone appeared a single time. The chain combines TRBV7-8 with TRBJ1-3; D may be TRBD1 (6 bases). The germline gives CDR1 SGHVS, CDR2 FQNEAQ. The CDR3 has 17 amino acids. The V gene lost 1 base and the J gene lost 2 bases, with 15 bases spanning the gap. CDR3 sequence reads: CASSLVGGPMAGNTIYF. The DNA for the CDR3 is TGTGCCAGCAGCTTAGTGGGGGGGCCCATGGCTGGAAACACCATATATTTT.

This clone was detected a few times. The same CDR3 arises from other DNA sequences in this sample as well. The J gene is TRBJ2-5, the V gene TRBV18; the D is unclear. Per germline, CDR1 KGHSH and CDR2 LQKENI. The CDR3 spans 11 residues. The V and J ends lost 3 bases and 2 bases respectively, with 1 base between them. CDR3 nucleotides: TGTGCCAGCTCACCGCAAGAGACCCAGTACTTC. This encodes CASSPQETQYF. The variable domain in full, completed from reference TRBV18 and TRBJ2-5, reads NAGVMQNPRHLVRRRGQEARLRCSPMKGHSHVYWYRQLPEEGLKFMVYLQKENIIDESGMPKERFSAEFPKEGPSILRIQQVVRGDSAAYFCASSPQETQYFGPGTRLLVL.

The rearrangement uses TRBV28 and TRBJ1-1, with 7 bases identical to TRBD1. Trimming removed 4 bases from V and 4 bases from J; junction bases left unmatched: 6. Germline CDR1 is MDHEN and CDR2 is SYDVKM. This CDR3 has 14 amino acids. DNA for the CDR3: TGTGCCAGCAGTTGGACAGGTTGGAGCACTGAAGCTTTCTTT. This encodes CASSWTGWSTEAFF.

The chain links TRBV7-2 to TRBJ2-1; a possible D gene is TRBD1 (6 bases). The CDR3 is 15 amino acids. Deletions cut 4 bases from V and 0 bases from J, with 10 bases between. Germline loops: CDR1 SGHTA, CDR2 FQGNSA. Here the CDR3 DNA reads TGTGCCAGCAGCTCCACAGGGAGCTCCTACAATGAGCAGTTCTTC. As protein: CASSSTGSSYNEQFF. Complete variable domain (other parts from reference TRBV7-2 and TRBJ2-1): GAGVSQSPSNKVTEKGKDVELRCDPISGHTALYWYRQSLGQGLEFLIYFQGNSAPDKSGLPSDRFSAERTGGSVSTLTIQRTQQEDSAVYLCASSSTGSSYNEQFFGPGTRLTVL.

The rearrangement joins TRBV7-8 to TRBJ2-3; 12 positions agree with TRBD2. This CDR3 is built from 17 residues. Germline-derived CDR1 and CDR2 are SGHVS and FQNEAQ. With 5 bases clipped from V and 0 bases from J, the junction kept 6 bases outside the gene matches. CDR3 protein: CASSIWTSGISTDTQYF. In DNA, the CDR3 is TGTGCCAGCAGCATATGGACTAGCGGGATTAGCACAGATACGCAGTATTTT. The full variable domain, its missing parts supplied by reference TRBV7-8 and TRBJ2-3, is GAGVSQSPRYKVAKRGQDVALRCDPISGHVSLFWYQQALGQGPEFLTYFQNEAQLDKSGLPSDRFFAERPEGSVSTLKIQRTQQEDSAVYLCASSIWTSGISTDTQYFGPGTRLTVL.

This rearrangement joins TRBV15 to TRBJ2-2; perhaps TRBD1 as D (5 bases). There are 14 residues in the CDR3. The germline V gene encodes CDR1 LNHNV and CDR2 YYDKDF (reference sequence). V lost 0 bases and J lost 4, with 6 bases in between. As DNA, the CDR3 is TGTGCCACCAGCAGAGACAGGGTCACCGGGGAGCTGTTTTTT. Translating it yields CATSRDRVTGELFF.

J is TRBJ2-2 and V is TRBV5-1; the D is unclear. The CDR3 is made up of 14 amino acids. Looked up from germline, CDR1 is SGHRS and CDR2 is YFSETQ. V gave up 7 bases and J gave up 0 bases, with 10 bases separating them. The CDR3 nucleotides are TGCGCCAGCCGCCTTAGGCCGAACACCGGGGAGCTGTTTTTT. Translation: CASRLRPNTGELFF.

The genes are TRBV9 and TRBJ2-5; the D is unclear. This CDR3 spans 15 amino acids. Germline-derived CDR1 and CDR2 are SGDLS and YYNGEE. Trimming cost V 4 bases and J 2 bases, with 15 bases left between them. The CDR3: CASSLGLVQQETQYF. CDR3 sequence (DNA): TGTGCCAGCAGCCTCGGTCTGGTCCAGCAAGAGACCCAGTACTTC.